The rows below give T cell receptor beta chains drawn from one sample of a study of T cell repertoires in cytomegalovirus infection. TCRdb independently ran MiXCR on the reads; one entry per CDR3 protein. This sample has 900,000 to 950,000 distinct CDR3 sequences, with roughly 31% found just once. These TCRs are of unknown antigen specificity. The starting material was cultured CD8+ T cells from PBMCs, obtained from culture after CMV antigen stimulation. These receptors all stem from a human donor in good health (CMV status not recorded). Some clones in this sample may be carry-over from other donors' samples. CDR3s include the opening cysteine and the closing phenylalanine or tryptophan. A D gene is named only where the DNA matches it firmly. Clone size, where shown, is once, few, many, or a class for clones that have expanded.

size	D	J	V	DNA	CDR3
.	.	TRBJ1-1	TRBV20-1	TGCAGTGCAGAGGTGGGTCGGAACACTGAAGCTTTCTTT	CSAEVGRNTEAFF
.	.	TRBJ2-4	TRBV12-3/TRBV12-4	TGTGCCAGCAGTTTGAGGGGGGAGGGAGCCAAAAACATTCAGTACTTC	CASSLRGEGAKNIQYF
few	.	TRBJ1-1	TRBV10-3	TGTGCCATCAGTGAAGGGACGACCACTGAAGCTTTCTTT	CAISEGTTTEAFF
few	TRBD2	TRBJ2-3	TRBV7-3	TGTGCCAGCAGCCCTACTCGGGGAGGGCAACCTAGCACAGATACGCAGTATTTT	CASSPTRGGQPSTDTQYF
.	.	TRBJ2-2	TRBV7-9	TGTGCCAGCAGCGGTATGGGGGACGGGGAGCTGTTTTTT	CASSGMGDGELFF
.	.	TRBJ1-5	TRBV2	TGTGCCAGCAGTGAATCCAGGGACCAGCCCCAGCATTTT	CASSESRDQPQHF
many	.	TRBJ2-3	TRBV7-7	TGTGCTAGCAGCTTAGCTCCGGGGCCAGATACGCAGTATTTT	CASSLAPGPDTQYF
.	TRBD1	TRBJ1-1	TRBV9	TGTGCCAGCAGCGTAAGAGACAGGGCAGTCCAAGCTTTCTTT	CASSVRDRAVQAFF
.	TRBD2	TRBJ2-3	TRBV4-2	TGTGTCAGCAGCCCGAGGGCCCAATCTAGCGGGGGGTTAAGGTACACAGATACGCAGTATTTT	CVSSPRAQSSGGLRYTDTQYF
.	.	TRBJ1-6	TRBV6-1	TGTGCCAGCAGGGGGTGGGGAGTAAATAATTCACCCCTCCACTTT	CASRGWGVNNSPLHF
few	TRBD1	TRBJ2-1	TRBV20-1	TGCAGTGCTTACCCCCTGGGACAGGCCTACAATGAGCAGTTCTTC	CSAYPLGQAYNEQFF
.	.	TRBJ2-1	TRBV27	TGTGCCAGCGGAGGGGGGGGGGGACCCTACAATGAGCAGTTCTTC	CASGGGGGPYNEQFF
few	.	TRBJ1-2	TRBV6-1	TGTGCCAGCAAGAGTGGTACAGGCTACACCTTC	CASKSGTGYTF
few	.	TRBJ1-2	TRBV12-3/TRBV12-4	TGTGCCAGCACCTCCTCGAAAGGGGAGCCTGCAAACTATGGCTACACCTTC	CASTSSKGEPANYGYTF
.	TRBD2	TRBJ2-3	TRBV15	TGTGCCACCAGCAGATTGGCGGGGGCAGATACGCAGTATTTT	CATSRLAGADTQYF
.	.	TRBJ2-3	TRBV7-9	TGTGCCAGCAGCTTAGACGATGGCCTTCTTGGGGATACGCAGTATTTT	CASSLDDGLLGDTQYF
many	.	TRBJ1-1	TRBV6-1	TGTGCCAGCAGTGGAGGGGTCTGGACTGAAGCTTTCTTT	CASSGGVWTEAFF
many	TRBD1	TRBJ2-3	TRBV6-6	TGTGCCAGCAGTTACGGGACAGGGTTTTACGAAGATACGCAGTATTTT	CASSYGTGFYEDTQYF
.	.	TRBJ2-1	TRBV6-8	TGTGCCAGCAGTCTTATACCGGGACTGCCTTGGGATGAGCAGTTCTTC	CASSLIPGLPWDEQFF
.	TRBD2	TRBJ2-3	TRBV20-1	TGCAGTGCTAAAGTTACAGCGGGGGGCCCCACAGATACGCAGTATTTT	CSAKVTAGGPTDTQYF
few	TRBD1	TRBJ1-2	TRBV4-1	TGCGCCAGCAGCCAACCACAGGGGGGGTATGGCTACACCTTC	CASSQPQGGYGYTF
.	.	TRBJ2-7	TRBV6-1	TGTGCCAGCACCCCCGGGAACGAGCAGTACTTC	CASTPGNEQYF
.	.	TRBJ1-4	TRBV10-1	TGCGCCAGCAGTGGGCACAGGTCTACTAATGAAAAACTGTTTTTT	CASSGHRSTNEKLFF
few	TRBD2	TRBJ2-2	TRBV19	TGTGCCAGTACCTCGGGACTAGTGGCCGGGGAGCTGTTTTTT	CASTSGLVAGELFF
many	.	TRBJ2-2	TRBV7-3	TGTGCCAGCAGCTTAACTCTTGAGAACACCGGGGAGCTGTTTTTT	CASSLTLENTGELFF
.	TRBD2	TRBJ2-1	TRBV19	TGTGCCAGTAGTATGCCCGGACTAGCGTGCAGCTCCTACAATGAGCAGTTCTTC	CASSMPGLACSSYNEQFF
few	.	TRBJ1-5	TRBV7-2	TGTGCCAGCAGCTTAGTTCCTAATCAGCCCCAGCATTTT	CASSLVPNQPQHF
few	.	TRBJ2-1	TRBV7-2	TGTGCCAGCAGCCCGGGGGGACAGGAGTACAATGAGCAGTTCTTC	CASSPGGQEYNEQFF
.	.	TRBJ1-2	TRBV19	TGTGCCAGTAGCGGACCCAACAGGGAAGACTATGGCTACACCTTC	CASSGPNREDYGYTF
.	.	TRBJ1-2	TRBV12-3/TRBV12-4	TGTGCCAGCAGTTTAGAGGGATGGACGTGGGGCTATGGCTACACCTTC	CASSLEGWTWGYGYTF
once	TRBD2	TRBJ2-1	TRBV2	TGTGTCAGTGACCCGGGACTAGCGTACTACAATGAGCAGTTCTTC	CVSDPGLAYYNEQFF
few	.	TRBJ1-5	TRBV6-2/TRBV6-3	TGTGCCAGTACTACAGGGTATCAGCCCCAGCATTTT	CASTTGYQPQHF
many	.	TRBJ2-1	TRBV5-1	TGCGCCAGCAGCTTGAGGGAGTCCCCCTACAATGAGCAGTTCTTC	CASSLRESPYNEQFF
.	TRBD1	TRBJ1-5	TRBV28	TGTGCCAGCAGAACCGGGACAGGGGTTTTGCAGCCCCAGCATTTT	CASRTGTGVLQPQHF
many	TRBD1	TRBJ2-1	TRBV7-3	TGTGCCAGCAGCCATCTAGGGGGCAGTCCGTACAATGAGCAGTTCTTC	CASSHLGGSPYNEQFF
.	.	TRBJ2-5	TRBV4-1	TGTGCCAGCAGCCAAGGTCTCAGGGAAGAGACCCAGTACTTC	CASSQGLREETQYF
.	.	TRBJ1-1	TRBV4-3	TGCGCCAGCAGCCAGGTCGCTATAGGTGGAACTGAAGCTTTCTTT	CASSQVAIGGTEAFF
.	TRBD2	TRBJ2-1	TRBV6-2/TRBV6-3	TGTGCCAGCAGCCCCTTACCTAGTGGGGAGGGTGAGCAGTTCTTC	CASSPLPSGEGEQFF
.	.	TRBJ2-5	TRBV7-8	TGTGCCAGCGGCTCCTTATGGGGTGTGGGGGGACATGAGACCCAGTACTTC	CASGSLWGVGGHETQYF
few	.	TRBJ2-7	TRBV14	TGTGCCAGCAGCCAAGTGCGGGGTGGGAAATCTCCGTTAACCTACGAGCAGTACTTC	CASSQVRGGKSPLTYEQYF
.	.	TRBJ1-5	TRBV15	TGTGCCACCAGCGTAACGAGGGGAGAAAATCAGCCCCAGCATTTT	CATSVTRGENQPQHF
few	.	TRBJ1-6	TRBV15	TGTGCCACCAGCAGAGCTCGATCTATTAATTCACCCCTCCACTTT	CATSRARSINSPLHF
few	.	TRBJ2-7	TRBV10-1	TGCGCCAGCAGTGTGGGGACGCCGTTTTACGAGCAGTACTTC	CASSVGTPFYEQYF